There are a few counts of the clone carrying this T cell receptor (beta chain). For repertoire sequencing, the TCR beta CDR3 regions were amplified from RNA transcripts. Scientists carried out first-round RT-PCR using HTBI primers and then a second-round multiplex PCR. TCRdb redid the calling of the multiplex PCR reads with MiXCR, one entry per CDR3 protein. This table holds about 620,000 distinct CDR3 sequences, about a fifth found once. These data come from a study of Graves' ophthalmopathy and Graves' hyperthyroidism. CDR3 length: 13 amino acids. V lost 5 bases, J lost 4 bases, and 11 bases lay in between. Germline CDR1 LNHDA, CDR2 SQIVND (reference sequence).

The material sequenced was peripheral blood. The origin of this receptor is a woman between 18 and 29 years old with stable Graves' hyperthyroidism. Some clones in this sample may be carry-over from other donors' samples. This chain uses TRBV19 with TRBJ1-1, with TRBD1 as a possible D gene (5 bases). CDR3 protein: CASSPLGGTEAFF. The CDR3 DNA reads TGTGCCAGTAGTCCTTTGGGGGGCACTGAAGCTTTCTTT. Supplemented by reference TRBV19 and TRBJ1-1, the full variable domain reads DGGITQSPKYLFRKEGQNVTLSCEQNLNHDAMYWYRQDPGQGLRLIYYSQIVNDFQKGDIAEGYSVSREKKESFPLTVTSAQKNPTAFYLCASSPLGGTEAFFGQGTRLTVV.